The 10 T cell receptor beta chains in this list originate from one sample, sequenced in a study of CD8+ T cells in alopecia areata (dated by TCRdb to 2016 to 2019). The meaning of the sample's time point label: baseline before oral tofacitinib. The library was prepared using the immunoSEQ multiplex PCR assay. RNA was extracted from all samples and reverse transcribed into cDNA, which served as template for TCR sequencing. TCRdb obtained this table from immuneACCESS and retained in-frame rearrangements with V and J assigned. These tables miss some clones; where compared with another copy, unresolved V genes account for less than half of the shortfall, and the remainder is unexplained. In all, the sample holds about 140,000 clones, and approximately 51% of those were seen once. Jointly, the top ten make up roughly 0.9% of the sample. The material sequenced was CD4+ T cells sorted from blood, taken at week 0. The receptors were gathered from a human donor with alopecia areata.

The V and J genes are TRBV5-8 and TRBJ1-1; a possible D gene is TRBD1 (5 bases). This CDR3 comprises 13 residues. Germline V lookup: CDR1 SGHTS, CDR2 YDEGEE. Trimming left V 0 bases short and J 9 bases short, with 12 bases between. CDR3 DNA: TGTGCCAGCAGCTTGGGAGGGGTCCCAAAAGCTTTCTTT. This encodes CASSLGGVPKAFF.

V gene TRBV4-3 combines with J gene TRBJ2-6; D gene unclear. This CDR3 spans 15 amino acids. Germline loops: CDR1 LGHNA, CDR2 YSLEER. Trimming removed 3 bases at V and 4 bases at J, with 10 bases between. The CDR3 here is CASSQSPSGANVLTF. The CDR3 region has the DNA TGCGCCAGCAGCCAGAGTCCTTCCGGGGCCAACGTCCTGACTTTC.

This clone has only a few counts. The rearrangement links TRBV4-1 to TRBJ2-1, with TRBD2 identical over 10 bases. Germline V gene sequence: CDR1 MGHRA, CDR2 YSYEKL. The length of the CDR3 is 17 residues. V shed 1 base and J 10 bases; nucleotides not matched to a gene: 13. This CDR3 is CASSQAFEASGSEEQFF. The CDR3 coding sequence is TGCGCCAGCAGCCAAGCGTTTGAGGCTAGCGGGAGTGAAGAGCAGTTCTTC.

The chain is built from TRBV30 and TRBJ1-2, with 9 bases fitting TRBD1. J was trimmed by 6 bases and V by 8 bases; bases with no gene match: 7. Germline CDR1 reads GTSNPN; CDR2 reads SVGIG (reference sequence). This CDR3 is built from 12 residues. The CDR3 loop reads CALGGTGNGYTF. The CDR3 DNA is TGTGCCCTCGGGGGGACAGGGAATGGCTACACCTTC. Variable domain in full (rest from reference TRBV30 and TRBJ1-2): SQTIHQWPATLVQPVGSPLSLECTVEGTSNPNLYWYRQAAGRGLQLLFYSVGIGQISSEVPQNLSASRPQDRQFILSSKKLLLSDSGFYLCALGGTGNGYTFGSGTRLTVV.

The chain carries TRBV25-1 and TRBJ2-1; 8 bases are a match to TRBD1. Germline values: CDR1 MGHDK, CDR2 SYGVNS. This CDR3 region has 15 residues. J gave up 9 bases and V 1 base, and 8 bases lay outside the gene matches. CDR3 amino acids: CASSELGQGAGEQFF. CDR3 sequence (DNA): TGTGCCAGCAGTGAATTGGGCCAGGGGGCCGGTGAGCAGTTCTTC.

The V and J genes are TRBV25-1 and TRBJ1-2; D unresolved. CDR3 size: 14 residues. Trimming shortened V by 0 bases and J by 4 bases, and 9 bases separated the two germline ends. From germline, CDR1 is MGHDK and CDR2 SYGVNS. The CDR3 DNA sequence: TGTGCCAGCAGTGAATATGGCGCCGGCTATGGCTACACCTTC. Translated: CASSEYGAGYGYTF.

The chain couples TRBV5-1 to TRBJ2-7; 7 bases match TRBD1. Germline loops: CDR1 SGHRS, CDR2 YFSETQ. The CDR3 covers 14 residues. J was trimmed by 7 bases and V by 3 bases; bases with no gene match: 10. CDR3 nucleotide sequence: TGCGCCAGCAGCTACAGACAGGGTGGCCTGGAGCAGTACTTC. The encoded protein is CASSYRQGGLEQYF.

V is TRBV4-1 and J is TRBJ2-1; 11 positions match TRBD2. Germline values: CDR1 MGHRA, CDR2 YSYEKL. The ends lost 0 bases at V and 7 bases at J; junction bases unmatched: 8. CDR3 length equals 17 residues. The CDR3: CASSQEANLAGGNEQFF. In nucleotides, the CDR3 is TGCGCCAGCAGCCAAGAGGCGAACCTAGCGGGAGGAAATGAGCAGTTCTTC.

This chain links TRBV9 with TRBJ1-2; TRBD1 agrees at 7 bases. Unmatched junction bases numbered 6, after V lost 0 bases and J lost 4 bases. Per the germline V gene, CDR1 is SGDLS and CDR2 is YYNGEE. The CDR3 has 15 residues. The CDR3 coding sequence is TGTGCCAGCAGCGTAGGAGGGGGACAGCTCTATGGCTACACCTTC. This translates into CASSVGGGQLYGYTF.

This clone was detected a few times. This rearrangement joins TRBV29-1 to TRBJ2-1; weak D call: TRBD2 (5 bases). In germline, CDR1 is SQVTM, CDR2 ANQGSEA. This CDR3 region has 14 residues. V was trimmed by 4 bases and J by 2 bases, leaving 12 bases between them. The DNA for the CDR3 is TGCAGCGTTGCTTTCCGGGGAGCCTACAATGAGCAGTTCTTC. The encoded protein is CSVAFRGAYNEQFF.